The 30 T cell receptor beta chains in this list originate from one sample, sequenced in a study of blood T cell repertoires in COVID-19. This table comes from immunoSEQ multiplex PCR, and its TCRdb copy is limited to in-frame clones, with some not included. The table shows over 95,000 clones, with roughly 90% occurring only once. The sequenced sample consisted of peripheral blood. The receptors shown here come from a woman in her seventies who had recovered from COVID-19.

This chain joins TRBV6-4 and TRBJ2-3; 11 bases line up with TRBD2. The CDR3 has 16 amino acids. The germline CDR1 and CDR2 sequences are MRHNA and SNTAGT. The V segment lost 0 bases and the J segment 2 bases; nucleotides outside the gene matches: 1. The CDR3 DNA follows: TGTGCCAGCAGTGACTCTAGCGGGGGGGCCACAGATACGCAGTATTTT. Its translation is CASSDSSGGATDTQYF.

DNA for the CDR3: TGTGCCAGTAGTGGCCCAAAGCGTCGTTACAATCAGCCCCAGCATTTT. Protein product: CASSGPKRRYNQPQHF. V gene TRBV19 combines with J gene TRBJ1-5; D is unclear. The V and J ends lost 5 bases and 3 bases respectively, with 17 bases between them. The germline V gene has CDR1 LNHDA and CDR2 SQIVND (reference sequence). The CDR3 sequence is 16 residues long. The full variable domain, completed using reference TRBV19 and TRBJ1-5, is DGGITQSPKYLFRKEGQNVTLSCEQNLNHDAMYWYRQDPGQGLRLIYYSQIVNDFQKGDIAEGYSVSREKKESFPLTVTSAQKNPTAFYLCASSGPKRRYNQPQHFGDGTRLSIL.

The rearrangement uses TRBV20-1 and TRBJ2-1; perhaps TRBD2 as D (6 bases). The V end was cut by 6 bases, the J end by 8 bases, with 11 bases between. The CDR3 is made up of 11 amino acids. CDR1 is DFQATT, CDR2 SNEGSKA, per germline (reference sequence). CDR3 DNA: TGCAGTGCCGAGGAGGGAGATGAGCAGTTCTTC. Encoded protein: CSAEEGDEQFF.

The V and J genes are TRBV28 and TRBJ2-7; TRBD1 aligns across 9 bases. Per germline, CDR1 MDHEN and CDR2 SYDVKM. There are 14 residues in the CDR3. With V trimmed by 8 bases and J by 3 bases, 8 bases remained unmatched. CDR3 protein: CASFGQGRGYEQYF. In DNA form, the CDR3 reads TGTGCCAGCTTCGGACAGGGGAGGGGCTACGAGCAGTACTTC.

The gene calls are TRBV30 and TRBJ1-3; D gene uncertain. This CDR3 comprises 13 residues. Germline CDR1 is GTSNPN and CDR2 is SVGIG (reference sequence). Trimming removed 2 bases at V and 6 bases at J, with 11 bases between. The DNA for the CDR3 is TGTGCCTGGAGTCGAGGAACCGAAAACACCATATATTTT. Residues: CAWSRGTENTIYF.

The genes are TRBV28 and TRBJ2-4; 14 nucleotides agree with TRBD2. The germline CDR1 and CDR2 sequences are MDHEN and SYDVKM. This CDR3 has 18 amino acids. V gave up 6 bases and J gave up 1 base; unmatched junction bases: 8. The CDR3 bases are TGTGCCAGCAGGGCGGGACTAGCGGGAGTGGGGGCCAAAAACATTCAGTACTTC. Encoded protein: CASRAGLAGVGAKNIQYF.

The chain has TRBV9 and TRBJ1-6, with 12 bases fitting TRBD1. Germline V gene data show CDR1 as SGDLS and CDR2 as YYNGEE. V gave up 4 bases and J gave up 10 bases; unmatched junction bases: 6. This CDR3 comprises 15 residues. In DNA form, the CDR3 reads TGTGCCAGCAGCCTCTGGGACAGGGGGCGGTCACCCCTCCACTTT. Translating gives CASSLWDRGRSPLHF.

This clone has only one observation. The chain uses TRBV11-2 and TRBJ1-2; D possibly corresponds to TRBD1 (5 bases). Germline V gene data show CDR1 as SGHAT and CDR2 as FQNNGV. This CDR3 has 13 residues. The V and J ends lost 5 bases and 1 base respectively, with 8 bases between them. CDR3 nucleotide sequence: TGTGCCAGCAGCCGGGACTTTAACTATGGCTACACCTTC. Amino acids: CASSRDFNYGYTF.

This clone has just one count. This chain connects TRBV7-9 to TRBJ2-5, with TRBD2 identical over 10 bases. Germline V lookup: CDR1 SEHNR, CDR2 FQNEAQ (reference sequence). With 5 bases clipped from V and 5 bases from J, the junction kept 11 bases outside the gene matches. The CDR3 loop spans 16 amino acids. CDR3 DNA sequence: TGTGCCAGCAGCACTACTTTAGCGGGAGGCGGGGAGACCCAGTACTTC. It translates to CASSTTLAGGGETQYF.

The V call is TRBV6-5, the J call TRBJ2-1; weak D call: TRBD2 (5 bases). The V end lost 6 bases, the J end lost 0 bases, and 12 bases lay between the germline ends. Germline CDR1 MNHEY, CDR2 SVGAGI. CDR3 length: 15 residues. CDR3 DNA: TGTGCCAGCAGCTCAGCGGCGAGCTCCTACAATGAGCAGTTCTTC. Its translation is CASSSAASSYNEQFF.

V and J are TRBV7-6 and TRBJ1-1, with TRBD1 matching over 8 bases. The J segment lost 1 base and the V segment lost 3 bases, leaving 4 bases of the junction unmatched. CDR1 and CDR2 from the germline V gene are SGHVS and FNYEAQ. The CDR3 contains 15 residues. The CDR3 region is CASSLTGEANTEAFF. CDR3 nucleotide sequence: TGTGCCAGCAGCTTGACAGGGGAGGCGAACACTGAAGCTTTCTTT.

The chain joins TRBV2 to TRBJ2-1, with TRBD1 identical over 9 bases. This CDR3 contains 13 residues. Trimming cost V 4 bases and J 8 bases; bases outside gene matches: 3. CDR1 is SNHLY, CDR2 FYNNEI, per germline. DNA of the CDR3: TGTGCCAGCAGTGGACAGGGGGTGGATGAGCAGTTCTTC. Residues: CASSGQGVDEQFF.

This chain links TRBV6-5 with TRBJ2-2, with 7 nucleotides matching TRBD2. Trimming took 6 bases from V and 0 from J; bases not matched to a gene: 4. The length of the CDR3 is 15 residues. Germline loops: CDR1 MNHEY, CDR2 SVGAGI. The CDR3 region has the DNA TGTGCCAGCAGCCACCGGGGGGCGAACACCGGGGAGCTGTTTTTT. Protein sequence: CASSHRGANTGELFF.

This chain joins TRBV29-1 and TRBJ1-5; 9 nucleotides match TRBD1. Germline CDR1 and CDR2: SQVTM and ANQGSEA. V lost 6 bases, J lost 4 bases, and 4 bases stayed unmatched. The CDR3 has 13 residues. In nucleotides, the CDR3 is TGCAGCGTACGGACAGGGGATAATCAGCCCCAGCATTTT. Translating gives CSVRTGDNQPQHF.

A few counts support this clone. The chain links TRBV9 to TRBJ1-6; the match to TRBD1 covers 7 bases. Germline trimming cut 4 bases from V and 5 bases from J; bases unmatched to any gene: 3. There are 14 residues in the CDR3. In germline, CDR1 is SGDLS, CDR2 YYNGEE. CDR3 sequence: CASSPGQNNSPLHF. CDR3 coding DNA: TGTGCCAGCAGCCCGGGACAGAATAATTCACCCCTCCACTTT. The whole variable domain, remainder taken from reference TRBV9 and TRBJ1-6, is DSGVTQTPKHLITATGQRVTLRCSPRSGDLSVYWYQQSLDQGLQFLIQYYNGEERAKGNILERFSAQQFPDLHSELNLSSLELGDSALYFCASSPGQNNSPLHFGNGTRLTVT.

The chain combines TRBV4-3 with TRBJ2-3; tentative D call: TRBD1 (5 bases). From germline, CDR1 is LGHNA and CDR2 YSLEER. V was pared by 3 bases and J by 1 base, with 14 bases between. The CDR3 runs to 16 residues. CDR3 amino acids: CASSQALGAGTDTQYF. In nucleotides, the CDR3 is TGCGCCAGCAGCCAGGCCCTTGGGGCGGGCACAGATACGCAGTATTTT.

The chain combines TRBV2 with TRBJ2-2; TRBD2 aligns across 10 bases. After removal of 4 bases from V and 6 bases from J, the junction contained 5 bases not matched to a gene. The CDR3 runs to 15 residues. The germline V gene has CDR1 SNHLY and CDR2 FYNNEI. The CDR3 protein is CASSGPSGSAGELFF. For the CDR3, the DNA is TGTGCCAGCAGTGGGCCTAGCGGGAGTGCCGGGGAGCTGTTTTTT.

The rearrangement joins TRBV6-2 or TRBV6-3 to TRBJ2-1; 7 bases match TRBD2. The trim removed 2 bases at V and 8 bases at J, leaving 6 bases unmatched. This CDR3 spans 14 amino acids. In germline, CDR1 is MNHEY, CDR2 SVGEGT. The CDR3 region is CASSYGGEWDEQFF. The CDR3 DNA follows: TGTGCCAGCAGTTACGGGGGGGAGTGGGATGAGCAGTTCTTC.

This clone was recorded once. This sequence joins TRBV5-4 and TRBJ2-2; 7 bases fit TRBD2. The CDR3 contains 17 residues. J lost 2 bases, V lost 4 bases, and 11 bases had no gene match. Germline-derived CDR1 and CDR2 are SGHNT and YYREEE (reference sequence). This CDR3 reads CASSPLPGGSNTGELFF. CDR3 DNA sequence: TGTGCCAGCAGCCCCTTACCGGGAGGCTCTAACACCGGGGAGCTGTTTTTT.

The chain carries TRBV7-2 and TRBJ2-3; D gene ambiguous. Germline V lookup: CDR1 SGHTA, CDR2 FQGNSA. The CDR3 covers 12 residues. V lost 8 bases and J 2 bases, leaving 8 bases between the germline ends. The CDR3 reads CASGEYTDTQYF. The CDR3 DNA is TGTGCCAGCGGAGAGTACACAGATACGCAGTATTTT.

The chain recombines TRBV9 with TRBJ1-1; D remains unclear. Germline V gives CDR1 SGDLS, CDR2 YYNGEE. The V end was cut by 0 bases, the J end by 1 base, with 13 bases between. The CDR3 runs 16 residues. DNA for the CDR3: TGTGCCAGCAGCGTAGGAAGTCATCGGGGGAACACTGAAGCTTTCTTT. Residues: CASSVGSHRGNTEAFF.

J is TRBJ1-1 and V is TRBV18, with TRBD1 matching 7 bases. The length of the CDR3 is 14 residues. Trimming cost V 3 bases and J 4 bases; bases outside gene matches: 5. Germline V gives CDR1 KGHSH, CDR2 LQKENI. CDR3 coding DNA: TGTGCCAGCTCACCGGGACAGCCGATCACTGAAGCTTTCTTT. Translating gives CASSPGQPITEAFF.

This clone was detected only a few times. This sequence joins TRBV10-3 and TRBJ2-7; tentative D call: TRBD1 (7 bases). The germline CDR1 and CDR2 sequences are ENHRY and SYGVKD. There are 15 residues in the CDR3. Between the trimmed V and J ends, which lost 10 bases and 4 bases, there was a span of 23 bases. CDR3 bases: TGTGCCACACTAACTTCGACAGGGCGGGGATACGAGCAGTACTTC. This codes for CATLTSTGRGYEQYF.

The gene calls are TRBV9 and TRBJ2-3, with D uncertain. The germline CDR1 and CDR2 sequences are SGDLS and YYNGEE. The CDR3 consists of 15 residues. The V end was cut by 0 bases, the J end by 0 bases, with 8 bases between. CDR3 residues: CASSVVSGSTDTQYF. The CDR3 DNA is TGTGCCAGCAGCGTAGTTTCCGGGAGCACAGATACGCAGTATTTT.

The chain employs TRBV4-3 and TRBJ1-4; no definite D call. This CDR3 comprises 16 residues. Trimming removed 1 base from V and 0 bases from J, with 9 bases in between. Germline V gives CDR1 LGHNA, CDR2 YSLEER. The CDR3 sequence is CASSQGLLATNEKLFF. The CDR3 DNA sequence: TGCGCCAGCAGCCAAGGGCTCCTTGCAACTAATGAAAAACTGTTTTTT.

This clone came up once. The genes are TRBV7-8 and TRBJ2-7; TRBD2 agrees at 11 bases. CDR1 and CDR2 (germline): SGHVS, FQNEAQ. J was trimmed by 3 bases and V by 5 bases; bases with no gene match: 9. This CDR3 comprises 16 residues. The CDR3 spells CASSPRGSGGVYEQYF. CDR3 in DNA: TGTGCCAGCAGCCCCCGGGGTAGCGGGGGGGTCTACGAGCAGTACTTC. Complete variable domain (other parts from reference TRBV7-8 and TRBJ2-7): GAGVSQSPRYKVAKRGQDVALRCDPISGHVSLFWYQQALGQGPEFLTYFQNEAQLDKSGLPSDRFFAERPEGSVSTLKIQRTQQEDSAVYLCASSPRGSGGVYEQYFGPGTRLTVT.

This chain uses TRBV10-3 with TRBJ2-3, with TRBD2 matching over 10 bases. The CDR3 consists of 15 residues. V lost 6 bases, J lost 2 bases, and 5 bases stayed unmatched. Germline V gives CDR1 ENHRY, CDR2 SYGVKD. The CDR3 here is CAIRSSGSPTDTQYF. CDR3 bases: TGTGCCATCAGGTCTAGCGGGAGCCCCACAGATACGCAGTATTTT.

The CDR3 coding sequence is TGTGCCAGCAGCTTCGGACAGGGTCCCTACGAGCAGTACTTC. Translating gives CASSFGQGPYEQYF. The chain combines TRBV11-2 with TRBJ2-7, with TRBD1 identical over 8 bases. This CDR3 is 14 amino acids long. With 3 bases clipped from V and 2 bases from J, the junction kept 3 bases outside the gene matches. Looked up from germline, CDR1 is SGHAT and CDR2 is FQNNGV.

This chain links TRBV6-5 with TRBJ1-2, with D possibly matching TRBD1 (5 bases). V was pared by 0 bases and J by 5 bases, with 10 bases between. CDR1 is MNHEY and CDR2 is SVGAGI in the germline V gene. The CDR3 spans 14 residues. As DNA, the CDR3 is TGTGCCAGCAGTTACTCCCAGGGAGGGTATGGCTACACCTTC. As protein: CASSYSQGGYGYTF.

The chain couples TRBV30 to TRBJ2-7; D may be TRBD2 (6 bases). CDR3 size: 15 residues. Trimming took 5 bases from V and 2 from J, leaving 19 bases between them. Germline CDR1 reads GTSNPN; CDR2 reads SVGIG (reference sequence). This CDR3 is CAWVRGGPTPYEQYF. The CDR3 DNA reads as TGTGCCTGGGTTAGAGGAGGGCCTACCCCCTACGAGCAGTACTTC.